This TCR beta chain was captured in a study of T-cell memory formation after mild COVID-19. Study-wide background: TCR clusters were mostly donor specific.

General study results and limits: Day 15 to 85 contractors were CD4/CD8 balanced; later expanders leaned CD4+. Clones that contracted clustered mainly in CM and EM if CD4+ and in EMRA if CD8+. Whether second-wave clones peaking at day 37 were SARS-CoV-2 specific went unconfirmed.

Germline values: CDR1 SEHNR, CDR2 FQNEAQ (reference sequence). CDR3 size: 16 residues. V shed 4 bases and J 3 bases; nucleotides not matched to a gene: 12. TCRdb reprocessed the 5' RACE reads via MiXCR and lists one record per CDR3 protein. The sample holds a few hundred thousand distinct CDR3 sequences, approximately 20% seen once. A remark on this clonotype: The antigen is undetermined.

The gene calls are TRBV7-9 and TRBJ2-7; TRBD1 matches 7 bases. This TCR came from a man between 18 and 35 years old who had mild COVID-19 (a few samples of this study predate the infection). Cell type and time point are not known. Sequencing used PBMCs or a T cell subset sorted from them (not recorded which). In DNA form, the CDR3 reads TGTGCCAGCAGCTCCAACAGGGGCAGTCAATACTACGAGCAGTACGTC. Residues: CASSSNRGSQYYEQYV.